This is a list of T cell receptor beta chains from one sample in a study of immune heterogeneity within non-small cell lung tumors. TCRdb re-called the multiplex PCR reads through MiXCR, storing one row per CDR3 protein. The table includes over 30,000 distinct CDR3 sequences, approximately 30% detected once. Sequencing was carried out using lung tumor tissue. Receptor source: a man between 35 and 55 years old with non-small cell lung cancer. Each CDR3 is given with its conserved first and last residue. Fields, in order: clone size, V gene, J gene, D gene, CDR3 protein, CDR3 DNA. A D gene is named only where the DNA matches it firmly. Not all rows give a size; the values are once, few, many and, for expanded clones, a class.

NA	TRBV10-3	TRBJ1-1	NA	CAFGRMNTEAFF	TGTGCCTTCGGACGAATGAACACTGAAGCTTTCTTT
medium-sized	TRBV7-2	TRBJ2-1	NA	CASSWTDNEQFF	TGTGCCAGCAGCTGGACAGACAATGAGCAGTTCTTC
few	TRBV19	TRBJ1-1	NA	CASSINGNTEAFF	TGTGCCAGTAGTATAAATGGGAACACTGAAGCTTTCTTT
many	TRBV12-3/TRBV12-4	TRBJ2-7	NA	CASSSRGKPYEQYF	TGTGCCAGCAGTTCCAGGGGAAAACCCTACGAGCAGTACTTC
NA	TRBV30	TRBJ1-1	NA	CAWSVASAGRGTEAFF	TGTGCCTGGAGTGTTGCGTCGGCGGGGAGGGGCACTGAAGCTTTCTTT
NA	TRBV7-9	TRBJ1-4	NA	CASSPLEKLFF	TGTGCCAGCAGCCCGCTCGAAAAACTGTTTTTT
NA	TRBV11-2	TRBJ2-5	TRBD2	CASTPGGRASTPLGTQYF	TGTGCCAGCACCCCTGGCGGGAGGGCCAGCACCCCACTCGGGACCCAGTACTTC
NA	TRBV12-3/TRBV12-4	TRBJ2-2	TRBD2	CASTQEGLAGGSTGELFF	TGTGCCAGCACCCAGGAAGGACTAGCGGGAGGGTCCACCGGGGAGCTGTTTTTT
NA	TRBV20-1	TRBJ2-1	NA	CSARDGSRYNEQFF	TGCAGTGCTAGGGACGGGAGCAGGTACAATGAGCAGTTCTTC
many	TRBV27	TRBJ2-7	NA	CASGPRDAHYEQYF	TGTGCCAGCGGCCCCCGGGACGCCCACTACGAGCAGTACTTC
NA	TRBV24-1	TRBJ1-1	NA	CATSDPRAPNTEAFF	TGTGCCACCAGTGATCCACGGGCTCCGAACACTGAAGCTTTCTTT
NA	TRBV27	TRBJ2-1	TRBD2	CATRTSGSNDQFF	TGTGCCACCCGGACTAGCGGGAGCAATGATCAGTTCTTC
NA	TRBV5-5	TRBJ1-2	NA	CASTRTNYGYTF	TGTGCCAGCACCCGCACTAACTATGGCTACACCTTC
many	TRBV15	TRBJ2-7	NA	CATSRDFQSHEQYF	TGTGCCACCAGCAGAGATTTCCAGTCGCACGAGCAGTACTTC
many	TRBV6-1	TRBJ1-1	NA	CASRVERANTEAFF	TGTGCCAGCAGAGTCGAAAGGGCGAACACTGAAGCTTTCTTT
many	TRBV15	TRBJ2-7	TRBD2	CATRHEVAGEYEQYF	TGTGCCACCAGACATGAGGTAGCGGGAGAATACGAGCAGTACTTC
NA	TRBV5-1	TRBJ2-7	TRBD1	CASSPGTGGFREQYF	TGCGCCAGCAGCCCCGGGACAGGGGGTTTTCGCGAGCAGTACTTC
few	TRBV7-9	TRBJ1-3	NA	CASSLTAGDTIYF	TGTGCCAGCAGCCTGACAGCTGGAGACACCATATATTTT
few	TRBV11-2	TRBJ1-3	NA	CASSASDGGNTIYF	TGTGCCAGCAGCGCCTCGGACGGGGGAAACACCATATATTTT
NA	TRBV28	TRBJ2-3	NA	CASRRPSASTDTQYF	TGTGCCAGCAGAAGGCCTAGCGCTAGCACAGATACGCAGTATTTT
many	TRBV27	TRBJ2-7	NA	CASSAHRDTYEQYF	TGTGCCAGCAGTGCACACCGGGACACCTACGAGCAGTACTTC
many	TRBV3-1	TRBJ1-5	NA	CASSQASGNQPQHF	TGTGCCAGCAGCCAAGCTTCGGGGAATCAGCCCCAGCATTTT
NA	TRBV7-2	TRBJ2-3	TRBD1	CASSSRDRVRLLSDTQYF	TGTGCCAGCAGCTCTCGGGACAGGGTGCGACTTTTATCAGATACGCAGTATTTT
NA	TRBV7-8	TRBJ2-7	NA	CASSLAQGRSYEQYF	TGTGCCAGCAGCTTAGCGCAGGGGCGCTCCTACGAGCAGTACTTC
many	TRBV20-1	TRBJ2-7	TRBD2	CSAHRPGLGGKNEQYF	TGCAGTGCCCACCGACCGGGACTAGGAGGAAAGAACGAGCAGTACTTC
NA	TRBV20-1	TRBJ2-1	NA	CSARDSGAVSMKEFF	TGCAGTGCTAGAGATAGCGGCGCCGTCTCAATGAAGGAGTTCTTC
many	TRBV12-5	TRBJ2-5	NA	CASGSATSQETQYF	TGTGCTAGTGGCTCCGCGACTAGTCAAGAGACCCAGTACTTC
few	TRBV9	TRBJ2-1	TRBD2	CASSPRTSGYNEQFF	TGTGCCAGCAGCCCCCGGACTAGCGGGTACAATGAGCAGTTCTTC
many	TRBV6-1	TRBJ1-6	NA	CASSSGLKNSPLHF	TGTGCCAGCAGTTCCGGGTTGAAGAATTCACCCCTCCACTTT
NA	TRBV18	TRBJ2-5	NA	CASSPPSVGEETQYF	TGTGCCAGCTCACCACCTTCGGTGGGGGAAGAGACCCAGTACTTC
few	TRBV12-3/TRBV12-4	TRBJ2-5	TRBD1	CASSTTGAVRETQYF	TGTGCCAGCAGTACAACAGGGGCAGTGAGAGAGACCCAGTACTTC
NA	TRBV2	TRBJ2-2	NA	CASSVQGLSNTGELFF	TGTGCCAGCAGTGTACAGGGACTATCGAACACCGGGGAGCTGTTTTTT
few	TRBV2	TRBJ2-2	NA	CASSERVGTGELFF	TGTGCCAGCAGTGAAAGGGTAGGGACCGGGGAGCTGTTTTTT
NA	TRBV20-1	TRBJ2-1	NA	CSASPAPSYNEQFF	TGCAGTGCTAGCCCGGCGCCTTCCTACAATGAGCAGTTCTTC
many	TRBV19	TRBJ1-2	NA	CASSIKRSWGHPFFGYTF	TGTGCCAGTAGTATAAAAAGGAGTTGGGGACATCCTTTTTTCGGCTACACCTTC
few	TRBV29-1	TRBJ2-1	TRBD2	CSVDGTSGSGHVNEQFF	TGCAGCGTTGACGGGACTAGCGGGAGCGGGCATGTTAATGAGCAGTTCTTC
few	TRBV9	TRBJ1-3	NA	CASSPGGQSSGNTIYF	TGTGCCAGCAGCCCCGGGGGTCAGAGCTCTGGAAACACCATATATTTT
NA	TRBV10-3	TRBJ1-4	NA	CATSGATNEKLFF	TGTGCCACCTCGGGAGCAACTAATGAAAAACTGTTTTTT
NA	TRBV18	TRBJ2-3	TRBD2	CASSPPVLADTDTQCF	TGTGCCAGCTCACCCCCCGTACTAGCGGACACAGATACGCAGTGTTTT
many	TRBV20-1	TRBJ2-3	TRBD2	CSARVRGSGRMVGTDTQYF	TGCAGTGCTAGAGTCCGAGGTAGCGGGAGGATGGTAGGAACGGATACGCAGTATTTT
many	TRBV2	TRBJ2-3	NA	CASRTGTSFTDTQYF	TGTGCCAGCAGAACAGGGACCTCTTTCACAGATACGCAGTATTTT
medium-sized	TRBV20-1	TRBJ1-4	NA	CSALGTDNEKLFF	TGCAGTGCTCTCGGGACTGATAATGAAAAACTGTTTTTT
NA	TRBV9	TRBJ2-2	NA	CASGSRDFRAGELFF	TGTGCCAGCGGCTCCCGGGACTTTCGGGCCGGGGAGCTGTTTTTT
NA	TRBV7-2	TRBJ2-3	TRBD2	CASSLLAGVTDTQYF	TGTGCCAGCAGCTTACTAGCGGGAGTGACAGATACGCAGTATTTT
few	TRBV6-5	TRBJ2-7	NA	CDSSYTSVDEQYF	TGTGACAGCAGTTACACATCTGTAGACGAACAGTACTTC
many	TRBV12-3/TRBV12-4	TRBJ1-1	NA	CASSLTPGIGGAFF	TGTGCCAGCAGTTTAACCCCGGGGATCGGCGGGGCTTTCTTT
few	TRBV6-1	TRBJ1-1	TRBD1	CASMGTGDGAFF	TGTGCCAGCATGGGGACAGGGGACGGGGCTTTCTTT
NA	TRBV7-6	TRBJ2-5	NA	CASSLTPTGSQETQYF	TGTGCCAGCAGCTTAACGCCCACTGGGTCCCAAGAGACCCAGTACTTC
NA	TRBV27	TRBJ2-1	NA	CASSQRTFNNEQFF	TGTGCCAGCAGCCAACGGACTTTTAACAATGAGCAGTTCTTC
NA	TRBV11-2	TRBJ2-1	NA	CASSLGLEADDNEQFF	TGTGCCAGCAGCTTAGGTTTAGAAGCAGACGACAATGAGCAGTTCTTC
few	TRBV20-1	TRBJ2-3	NA	CSAKRGPDTQYF	TGCAGTGCTAAGAGGGGCCCAGATACGCAGTATTTT
many	TRBV10-1	TRBJ2-7	NA	CASSVLAAGRYEQYF	TGCGCCAGCAGTGTTTTGGCGGCGGGACGCTACGAGCAGTACTTC
few	TRBV15	TRBJ1-1	NA	CATSREGYEAFF	TGTGCCACCAGCAGAGAAGGGTACGAAGCTTTCTTT
once	TRBV3-1	TRBJ1-2	NA	CASSQDVINYGYTF	TGTGCCAGCAGCCAAGATGTCATTAACTATGGCTACACCTTC
many	TRBV2	TRBJ2-7	NA	CASNVGEGEQYF	TGTGCCAGCAATGTGGGAGAGGGCGAGCAGTACTTC
many	TRBV10-1	TRBJ2-7	TRBD1	CASSEGSGTGDYEQYF	TGCGCCAGCAGTGAAGGTAGCGGGACAGGGGACTACGAGCAGTACTTC
NA	TRBV6-1	TRBJ1-5	NA	CASTDGGTGNQPQLF	TGTGCCAGCACCGACGGGGGGACGGGCAATCAGCCCCAGCTTTTT